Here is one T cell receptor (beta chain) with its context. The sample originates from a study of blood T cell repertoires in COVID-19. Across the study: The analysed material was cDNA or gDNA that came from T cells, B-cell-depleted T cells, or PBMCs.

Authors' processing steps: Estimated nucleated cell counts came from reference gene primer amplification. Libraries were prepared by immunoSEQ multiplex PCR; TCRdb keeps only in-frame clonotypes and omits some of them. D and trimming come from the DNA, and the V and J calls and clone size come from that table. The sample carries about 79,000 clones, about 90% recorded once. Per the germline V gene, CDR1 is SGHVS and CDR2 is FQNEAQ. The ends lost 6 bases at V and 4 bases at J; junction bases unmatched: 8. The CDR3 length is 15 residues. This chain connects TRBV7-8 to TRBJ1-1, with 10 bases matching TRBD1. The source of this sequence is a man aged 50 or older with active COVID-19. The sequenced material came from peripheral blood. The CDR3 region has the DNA TGTGCCAGCAGACCTAAGACAGGGGGCCTCACTGAAGCTTTCTTT. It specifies CASRPKTGGLTEAFF.